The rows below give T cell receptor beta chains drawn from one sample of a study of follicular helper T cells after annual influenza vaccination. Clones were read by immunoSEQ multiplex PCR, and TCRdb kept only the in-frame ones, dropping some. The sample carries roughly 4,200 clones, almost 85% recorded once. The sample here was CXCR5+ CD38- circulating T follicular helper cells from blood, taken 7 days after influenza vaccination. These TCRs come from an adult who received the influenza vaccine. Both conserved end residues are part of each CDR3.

CASSLLGSLTEQYF	14	TRBV11-2	TRBJ2-3
CAISETGDAETQYF	14	TRBV10-3	TRBJ2-5
CASSWTSGGETQYF	14	TRBV7-2	TRBJ2-5
CASSLGRQNGYTF	13	TRBV7-2	TRBJ1-2
CASSEVGPSGANVLTF	16	TRBV6-1	TRBJ2-6
CASSGASGERGTQYF	15	TRBV11-2	TRBJ2-3
CASSLEDTVSYEQYF	15	TRBV5-5	TRBJ2-7
CASSLRTLDRSEAFF	15	TRBV7-2	TRBJ1-1
CAWKVTGGANVLTF	14	TRBV30	TRBJ2-6
CASSVAGVAYEQYF	14	TRBV9	TRBJ2-7
CASSLGGQGQETQYF	15	TRBV7-3	TRBJ2-5
CASSDRNIQYF	11	TRBV6-5	TRBJ2-4
CASSLDRGAQFF	12	TRBV7-6	TRBJ2-1
CASSSVHGANVLTF	14	TRBV27	TRBJ2-6
CASTLPRHRSSYNSPLHF	18	TRBV11-3	TRBJ1-6
CASRTRTGEKLFF	13	TRBV6-5	TRBJ1-4
CASGFATDTQYF	12	TRBV12-5	TRBJ2-3
CASSLLGVQGSSYEQYF	17	TRBV5-6	TRBJ2-7
CASSIGEGRGGYTF	14	TRBV19	TRBJ1-2
CASSSSGSAGELFF	14	TRBV7-3	TRBJ2-2
CASSLAGEQSEQYF	14	TRBV10-2	TRBJ2-7
CASSQAGQGGSYEQYF	16	TRBV4-1	TRBJ2-7
CASSVNNEQFF	11	TRBV9	TRBJ2-1
CASSPATGGNEKLFF	15	TRBV28	TRBJ1-4
CASSLGGGLSTDTQYF	16	TRBV7-7	TRBJ2-3
CASSLGLAGGQGIQYF	16	TRBV7-2	TRBJ2-4
CASRPDGPGYTF	12	TRBV2	TRBJ1-2
CASSQGELYLYPYGYTF	17	TRBV6-1	TRBJ1-2
CSVERRGFYGYTF	13	TRBV29-1	TRBJ1-2
CSVWRGLEQYF	11	TRBV20-1	TRBJ2-7